This T cell receptor (beta chain) was observed in a study of T cells in Graves' hyperthyroidism and ophthalmopathy. Overall study results and limits: Ophthalmopathy was predicted by the model a median of approximately 6.6 months ahead of onset.

The CDR3 contains 11 residues. The V end was cut by 7 bases, the J end by 1 base, with 4 bases between. Germline V lookup: CDR1 SNHLY, CDR2 FYNNEI. This clonotype was detected ten times or more. Its antigen remains unidentified. The CDR3 regions of TCR beta were amplified from RNA transcripts. The primer set for the first-round RT-PCR of the TCR CDR3 was HTBI. Via MiXCR, TCRdb re-called the multiplex PCR reads, giving one row per CDR3 protein. This table has about 690,000 distinct CDR3 sequences, 15% to 20% appearing once. The genes are TRBV2 and TRBJ2-5; D gene uncertain. This receptor was obtained from a man aged 50-60 years with Graves' hyperthyroidism. Input material: blood. CDR3 loop: CASTLQETQYF. The CDR3 DNA follows: TGTGCCAGCACACTCCAAGAGACCCAGTACTTC.